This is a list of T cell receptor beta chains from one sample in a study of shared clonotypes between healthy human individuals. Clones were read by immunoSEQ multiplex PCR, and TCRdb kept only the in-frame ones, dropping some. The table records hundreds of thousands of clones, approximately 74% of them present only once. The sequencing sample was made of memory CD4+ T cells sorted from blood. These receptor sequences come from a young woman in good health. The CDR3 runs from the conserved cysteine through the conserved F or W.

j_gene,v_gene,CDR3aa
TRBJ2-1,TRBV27,CASSSNRDRSNEQFF
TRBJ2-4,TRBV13,CASRGQGIGAKNIQYF
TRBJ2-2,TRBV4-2,CASSQGDRDTGELFF
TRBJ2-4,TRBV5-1,CASSGGLAGGVGAKNIQYF
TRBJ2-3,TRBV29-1,CSVESGSGTDTQYF
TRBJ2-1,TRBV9,CASSVAPSGRDYNEQFF
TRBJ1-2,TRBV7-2,CASSFSNYGYTF
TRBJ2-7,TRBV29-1,CSAGITIPPVEQYF
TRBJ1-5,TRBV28,CASSFPGGPNQPQHF
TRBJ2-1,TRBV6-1,CASSVRTGFSSSNNEQFF
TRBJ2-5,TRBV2,CASSRAGAFGETQYF
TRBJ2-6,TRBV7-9,CASSLRDRFSGANVLTF
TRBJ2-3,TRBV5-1,CASSTPGTFDTQYF
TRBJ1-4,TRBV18,CASSPRGGSTNEKLFF
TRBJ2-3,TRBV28,CASKGQGTDTQYF
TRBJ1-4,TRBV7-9,CASSLVAGTNEKLFF
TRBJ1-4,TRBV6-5,CAVAGTPNEKLFF
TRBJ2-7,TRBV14,CASSQGTSGNYEQYF
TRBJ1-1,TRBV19,CATTGTGVSATEAFF
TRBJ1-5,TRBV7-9,CASSLALGGTDQPQHF
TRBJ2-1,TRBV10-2,CASMDRIPPHNEQFF
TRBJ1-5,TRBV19,CASTTDRAVNQPQHF
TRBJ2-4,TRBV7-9,CASSLATLAKNIQYF